The rows below give T cell receptor beta chains drawn from one sample of a study of neurological immune-mediated disorders. TCRdb re-derived calls from the 5' RACE reads in MiXCR, one entry per CDR3 protein. Among over 45,000 distinct CDR3 sequences listed, about 25% were seen once. Sequences were obtained from PBMCs. The receptors were sampled from a woman in her 70s in good health. CDR3s include the opening cysteine and the closing phenylalanine or tryptophan. A D gene is named only where the DNA matches it firmly. Not every row has a clone size; where given, it reads once, few, many or a size class.

TRBJ2-7	many	TRBD1	TRBV5-1	TGCGCCAGCAGCTTGGGCGGGACAGGGAGCAACGAGCAGTACTTC	CASSLGGTGSNEQYF
TRBJ1-5	NA	TRBD1	TRBV5-1	TGCGCCAGCAGCGTAGAGGGGGCCGGCAATCAGCCCCAGCATTTT	CASSVEGAGNQPQHF
TRBJ2-7	NA	NA	TRBV12-3/TRBV12-4	TGTGCCAGCAGTTTTCGTGGATATCTTACCTACGAGCAGTACTTC	CASSFRGYLTYEQYF
TRBJ1-1	NA	TRBD1	TRBV20-1	TGCAGTGCTAGAGGTATGGGACAGGTAGGGAGAGGGAACACTGAAGCTTTCTTT	CSARGMGQVGRGNTEAFF
TRBJ2-5	many	TRBD1	TRBV11-2	TGTGCCAGCAGCTCGCTGGGACAGGGGGCGGTAGAGACCCAGTACTTC	CASSSLGQGAVETQYF
TRBJ1-1	NA	TRBD1	TRBV2	TGTGCCAGCAGGGGGGGCAGGGGGCGTTTGAACACTGAAGCTTTCTTT	CASRGGRGRLNTEAFF
TRBJ2-7	many	NA	TRBV5-1	TGCGCCAGCAGCCAGGAGGGGCGGGCCTACGAGCAGTACTTC	CASSQEGRAYEQYF
TRBJ1-3	many	NA	TRBV7-2	TGTGCCAGCAGTTTTGGGACACCCCCTGGAAACACCATATATTTT	CASSFGTPPGNTIYF
TRBJ1-6	many	NA	TRBV5-1	TGCGCCAGCAGCTCGGATGTCCCCGATTCACCCCTCCACTTT	CASSSDVPDSPLHF
TRBJ2-7	many	TRBD1	TRBV5-1	TGCGCCAGCAGCTTAAGTGCCAGGGGGCGGCACGAGCAGTACTTC	CASSLSARGRHEQYF
TRBJ1-3	many	NA	TRBV20-1	TGCAGTGCCGCCGGGCCGAACTCTGGAAACACCATATATTTT	CSAAGPNSGNTIYF
TRBJ2-5	many	NA	TRBV12-3/TRBV12-4	TGTGCCAGCAGCTTAGAGACCCAGTACTTC	CASSLETQYF
TRBJ1-1	many	NA	TRBV7-8	TGTGCCAGCAGCTTAGGGACGACTGAAGCTTTCTTT	CASSLGTTEAFF
TRBJ2-3	many	NA	TRBV29-1	TGCAGCGTTGGTCCGGGGCTAGATACGCAGTATTTT	CSVGPGLDTQYF
TRBJ2-2	many	NA	TRBV5-1	TGCGCCAGCGGGCCGGCCAGGGGGAACACCGGGGAGCTGTTTTTT	CASGPARGNTGELFF
TRBJ2-5	NA	NA	TRBV20-1	TGCAGTGCTAGACACCCCGACAGCCAAGAGACCCAGTACTTC	CSARHPDSQETQYF
TRBJ2-7	few	TRBD1	TRBV6-5	TGTGCCAGCAGTGAGACAGGGGACTACGAGCAGTACTTC	CASSETGDYEQYF
TRBJ1-5	many	TRBD1	TRBV20-1	TGCAGTGCCGGACAGGGGGTAGATCAGCCCCAGCATTTT	CSAGQGVDQPQHF
TRBJ1-5	NA	TRBD1	TRBV24-1	TGTGCCACCATTCCCCGGGACAGTAATCAGCCCCAGCATTTT	CATIPRDSNQPQHF
TRBJ2-3	many	NA	TRBV29-1	TGCAGCGTTGTTGAGTATACAGATACGCAGTATTTT	CSVVEYTDTQYF
TRBJ1-6	NA	NA	TRBV5-1	TGCGCCAGCAGCTTGGAAGGCAGAGAGAATTCACCCCTCCACTTT	CASSLEGRENSPLHF
TRBJ2-7	NA	TRBD1	TRBV2	TGTGCCAGCAGTGAAGGGACAGGGGCAACGAAGCAGTACTTC	CASSEGTGATKQYF
TRBJ2-1	many	TRBD2	TRBV11-2	TGTGCCAGCAGCTTAGATTTCCGGGGACTATACAATGAGCAGTTCTTC	CASSLDFRGLYNEQFF
TRBJ2-5	many	TRBD2	TRBV5-1	TGCGCCAGCAGCTTGACTACCGGGACTAGCGGGTTGCAGACCCAGTACTTC	CASSLTTGTSGLQTQYF
TRBJ2-1	once	NA	TRBV25-1	TGTGCCAGCAGTGAATCCCGGGTGGGCGGAACTCTCAATGAGCAGTTCTTC	CASSESRVGGTLNEQFF
TRBJ1-1	many	TRBD1	TRBV20-1	TGCAGTGCTAGAGCCGGGACAGGGGGATCGGACACTGAAGCTTTCTTT	CSARAGTGGSDTEAFF
TRBJ2-7	many	TRBD1	TRBV20-1	TGCAGTGCTAGGTTCAGGGGGAGCTCCTACGAGCAGTACTTC	CSARFRGSSYEQYF
TRBJ2-3	NA	TRBD1	TRBV29-1	TGCAGCGTTGCCCTCACAGGGGACACAGATACGCAGTATTTT	CSVALTGDTDTQYF
TRBJ2-1	many	NA	TRBV5-1	TGCGCCAGCAGCGGCCCCGCGGGGAGCTCCTACAATGAGCAGTTCTTC	CASSGPAGSSYNEQFF
TRBJ1-1	NA	TRBD1	TRBV29-1	TGCAGCGTAGCAGGGGGTAAGGACACTGAAGCTTTCTTT	CSVAGGKDTEAFF
TRBJ2-3	many	NA	TRBV7-8	TGTGCCAGCAGCCAGGGGGATACGCAGTATTTT	CASSQGDTQYF
TRBJ1-2	few	NA	TRBV9	TGTGCCAGCAGCGTAGGGCTGGACCTGTATGGCTACACCTTC	CASSVGLDLYGYTF
TRBJ2-1	medium-sized	NA	TRBV7-2	TGTGCCAGCAGGCCCACCGACTACAATGAGCAGTTCTTC	CASRPTDYNEQFF
TRBJ1-5	medium-sized	NA	TRBV15	TGTGCCACCAGGCCCCGGGACAATCATCAGCCCCAGCATTTT	CATRPRDNHQPQHF
TRBJ1-2	NA	TRBD1	TRBV18	TGTGCCAGCTCACGGGGACAGGGGATCTATGGCTACACCTTC	CASSRGQGIYGYTF
TRBJ2-6	many	NA	TRBV7-6	TGTGCCAGCAGCTACCAAGGACGGGGTAGCTCTGGGGCCAACGTCCTGACTTTC	CASSYQGRGSSGANVLTF